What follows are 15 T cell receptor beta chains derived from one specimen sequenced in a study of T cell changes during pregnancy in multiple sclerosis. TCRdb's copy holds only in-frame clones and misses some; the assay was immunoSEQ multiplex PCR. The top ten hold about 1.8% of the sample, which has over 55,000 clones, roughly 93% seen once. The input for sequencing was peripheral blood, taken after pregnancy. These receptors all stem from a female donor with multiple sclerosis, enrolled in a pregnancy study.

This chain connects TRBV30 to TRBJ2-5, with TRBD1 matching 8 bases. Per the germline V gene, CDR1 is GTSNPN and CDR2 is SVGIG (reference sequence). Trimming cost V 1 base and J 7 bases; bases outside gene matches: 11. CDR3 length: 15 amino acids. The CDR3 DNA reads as TGTGCCTGGAGTGGGACAGGGCTCCCAGGAGGGACCCAGTACTTC. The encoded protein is CAWSGTGLPGGTQYF. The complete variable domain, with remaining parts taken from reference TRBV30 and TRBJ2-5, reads SQTIHQWPATLVQPVGSPLSLECTVEGTSNPNLYWYRQAAGRGLQLLFYSVGIGQISSEVPQNLSASRPQDRQFILSSKKLLLSDSGFYLCAWSGTGLPGGTQYFGPGTRLLVL.

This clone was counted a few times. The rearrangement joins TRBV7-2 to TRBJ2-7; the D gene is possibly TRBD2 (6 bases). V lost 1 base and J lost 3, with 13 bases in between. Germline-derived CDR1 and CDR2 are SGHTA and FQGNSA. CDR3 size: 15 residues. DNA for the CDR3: TGTGCCAGCAGCTTAGAAATCGGAGGGAGCTACGAGCAGTACTTC. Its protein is CASSLEIGGSYEQYF.

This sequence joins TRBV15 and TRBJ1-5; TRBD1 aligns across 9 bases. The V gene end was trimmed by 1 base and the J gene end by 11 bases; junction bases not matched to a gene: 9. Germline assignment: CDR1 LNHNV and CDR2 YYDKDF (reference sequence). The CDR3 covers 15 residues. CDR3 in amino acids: CATSRAQDRGEAQHF. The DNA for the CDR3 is TGTGCCACCAGCAGAGCCCAGGACAGGGGTGAAGCCCAGCATTTT.

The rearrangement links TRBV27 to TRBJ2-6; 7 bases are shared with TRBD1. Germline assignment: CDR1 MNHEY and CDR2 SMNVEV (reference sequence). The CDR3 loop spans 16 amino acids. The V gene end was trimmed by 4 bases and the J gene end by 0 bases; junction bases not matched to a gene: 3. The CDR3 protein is CASSSSGGSGANVLTF. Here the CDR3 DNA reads TGTGCCAGCAGTTCATCAGGGGGCTCTGGGGCCAACGTCCTGACTTTC.

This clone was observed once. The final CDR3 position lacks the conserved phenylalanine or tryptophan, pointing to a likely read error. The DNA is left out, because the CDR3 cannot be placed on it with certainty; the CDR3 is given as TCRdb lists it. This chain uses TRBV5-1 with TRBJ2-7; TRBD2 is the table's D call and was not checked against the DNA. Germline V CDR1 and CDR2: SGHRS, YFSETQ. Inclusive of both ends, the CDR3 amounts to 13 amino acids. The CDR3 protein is CASSLEGGDPFSA.

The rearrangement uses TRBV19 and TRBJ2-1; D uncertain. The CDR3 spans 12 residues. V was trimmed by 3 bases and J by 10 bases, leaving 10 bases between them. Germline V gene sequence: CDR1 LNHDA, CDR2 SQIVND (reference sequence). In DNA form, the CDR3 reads TGTGCCAGTAGTATTTTTCTAGGCGAGCAGTTCTTC. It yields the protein CASSIFLGEQFF.

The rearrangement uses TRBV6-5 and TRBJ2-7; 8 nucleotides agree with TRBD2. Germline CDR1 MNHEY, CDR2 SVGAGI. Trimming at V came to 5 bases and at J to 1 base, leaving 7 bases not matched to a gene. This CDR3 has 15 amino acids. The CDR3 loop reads CASSAREGLSYEQYF. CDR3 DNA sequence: TGTGCCAGCAGTGCCCGGGAGGGCCTTTCCTACGAGCAGTACTTC.

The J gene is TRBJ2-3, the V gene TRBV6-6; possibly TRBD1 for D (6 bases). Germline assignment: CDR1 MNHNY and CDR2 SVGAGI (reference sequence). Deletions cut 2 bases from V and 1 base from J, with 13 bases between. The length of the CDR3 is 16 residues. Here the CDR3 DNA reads TGTGCCAGCAGTTACGGACAGACCTTCGGCACAGATACGCAGTATTTT. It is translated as CASSYGQTFGTDTQYF.

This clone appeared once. CDR3 amino acids: CASSQDLLNTGELFF. The CDR3, as DNA: TGCGCCAGCAGCCAAGATTTACTAAACACCGGGGAGCTGTTTTTT. The chain couples TRBV4-3 to TRBJ2-2; D unresolved. The CDR3 length is 15 residues. Germline CDR1 reads LGHNA; CDR2 reads YSLEER. Trimming removed 0 bases at V and 2 bases at J, with 7 bases between.

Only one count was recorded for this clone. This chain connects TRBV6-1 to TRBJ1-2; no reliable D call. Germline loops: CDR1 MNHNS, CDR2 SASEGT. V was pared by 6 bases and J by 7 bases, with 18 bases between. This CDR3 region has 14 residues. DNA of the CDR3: TGTGCCAGCAGGGTCTTTCTGGAGCTTTTTGGCTACACCTTC. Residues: CASRVFLELFGYTF.

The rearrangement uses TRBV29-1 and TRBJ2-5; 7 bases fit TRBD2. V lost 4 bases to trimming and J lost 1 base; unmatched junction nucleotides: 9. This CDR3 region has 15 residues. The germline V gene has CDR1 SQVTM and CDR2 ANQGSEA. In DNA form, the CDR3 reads TGCAGCGTTGGGGGTGGGGGGGAAGGCCAAGAGACCCAGTACTTC. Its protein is CSVGGGGEGQETQYF.

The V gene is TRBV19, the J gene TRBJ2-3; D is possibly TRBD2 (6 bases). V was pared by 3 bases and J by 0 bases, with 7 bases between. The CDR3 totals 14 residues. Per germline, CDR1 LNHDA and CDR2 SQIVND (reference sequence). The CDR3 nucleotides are TGTGCCAGTAGTATTGGGACTAGCACAGATACGCAGTATTTT. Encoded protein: CASSIGTSTDTQYF.

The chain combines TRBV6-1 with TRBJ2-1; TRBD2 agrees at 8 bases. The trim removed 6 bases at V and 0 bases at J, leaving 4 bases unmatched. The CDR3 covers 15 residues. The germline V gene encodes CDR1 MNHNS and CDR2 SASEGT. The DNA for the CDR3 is TGTGCCAGCAGCCTCCGGGAGGGCTCCTACAATGAGCAGTTCTTC. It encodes CASSLREGSYNEQFF.

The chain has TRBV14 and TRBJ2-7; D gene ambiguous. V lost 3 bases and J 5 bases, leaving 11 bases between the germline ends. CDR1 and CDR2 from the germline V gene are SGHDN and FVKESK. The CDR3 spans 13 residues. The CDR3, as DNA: TGTGCCAGCAGCCAGGAGATACCGGACGAGCAGTACTTC. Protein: CASSQEIPDEQYF.

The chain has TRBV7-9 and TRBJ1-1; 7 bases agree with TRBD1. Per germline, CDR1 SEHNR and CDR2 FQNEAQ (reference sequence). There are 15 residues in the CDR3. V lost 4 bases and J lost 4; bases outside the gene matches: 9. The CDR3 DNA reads TGTGCCAGCAGCTCAGGAACAGGGGCGGGCACTGAAGCTTTCTTT. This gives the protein CASSSGTGAGTEAFF. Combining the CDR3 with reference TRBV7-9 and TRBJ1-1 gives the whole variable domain DTGVSQNPRHKITKRGQNVTFRCDPISEHNRLYWYRQTLGQGPEFLTYFQNEAQLEKSRLLSDRFSAERPKGSFSTLEIQRTEQGDSAMYLCASSSGTGAGTEAFFGQGTRLTVV.